Below are 22 T cell receptor beta chains sequenced from a single sample in a study of blood T cells in healthy people across ages. Combining a sample-barcoded 5' primer with a J-beta primer mix, a second PCR ran for roughly 6 to 12 cycles. TCRdb called the 5' RACE reads again in MiXCR, with one record for every CDR3 protein. Altogether roughly 2 million distinct CDR3 sequences are present, around 50% being singletons, with the ten largest covering around 2.1%. Sequencing was carried out using blood. All receptors derive from a woman aged 35 to 49 in good health.

V usage is TRBV28 and J usage is TRBJ2-1, with D unclear. Germline V gene data show CDR1 as MDHEN and CDR2 as SYDVKM. The germline V and J ends were trimmed by 7 bases and 12 bases, with 13 bases remaining between them. There are 11 residues in the CDR3. CDR3: CASTLGLGQFF. The CDR3 DNA is TGTGCCAGCACCCTTGGTCTAGGGCAGTTCTTC. Together with reference TRBV28 and TRBJ2-1, the CDR3 gives the full variable domain: DVKVTQSSRYLVKRTGEKVFLECVQDMDHENMFWYRQDPGLGLRLIYFSYDVKMKEKGDIPEGYSVSREKKERFSLILESASTNQTSMYLCASTLGLGQFFGPGTRLTVL.

The chain combines TRBV4-3 with TRBJ1-1, with D unresolved. This CDR3 comprises 15 residues. Germline CDR1 LGHNA, CDR2 YSLEER. The V end was cut by 0 bases, the J end by 2 bases, with 10 bases between. In DNA form, the CDR3 reads TGCGCCAGCAGCCAAGATAGGTCAACCAACACTGAAGCTTTCTTT. Its translation: CASSQDRSTNTEAFF.

The chain carries TRBV27 and TRBJ1-5; D is perhaps TRBD1 (6 bases). Per the germline V gene, CDR1 is MNHEY and CDR2 is SMNVEV (reference sequence). V was pared by 4 bases and J by 2 bases, with 9 bases between. This CDR3 contains 14 residues. CDR3 sequence reads: CASSWAGGNQPQHF. The CDR3 DNA reads as TGTGCCAGCAGTTGGGCAGGGGGCAATCAGCCCCAGCATTTT.

This clonotype has only a few counts. The junction departs from the called germline gene at one end, perhaps through a read error. V usage is TRBV4-3 and J usage is TRBJ2-5; 10 nucleotides align to TRBD1. This CDR3 spans 14 amino acids. Germline V gene sequence: CDR1 LGHNA, CDR2 YSLEER. This CDR3 is CASSARQGAETQYF. CDR3 DNA sequence: TGTGCCAGCAGCGCCCGACAGGGGGCAGAGACCCAGTACTTC.

V and J are TRBV5-6 and TRBJ2-3, with D hard to call. The length of the CDR3 is 16 residues. Germline V gives CDR1 SGHDT, CDR2 YYEEEE. The V end lost 0 bases, the J end lost 0 bases, and 11 bases lay between the germline ends. CDR3 region: CASSLDPQASTDTQYF. The CDR3 coding sequence is TGTGCCAGCAGCTTGGATCCCCAGGCTAGCACAGATACGCAGTATTTT.

V usage is TRBV4-3 and J usage is TRBJ1-2; D ambiguous. V shed 0 bases and J shed 2 bases, with 16 bases lying between them. From germline, CDR1 is LGHNA and CDR2 YSLEER. This CDR3 is built from 17 residues. The CDR3 is CASSQEGATGMNYGYTF. Written as DNA, the CDR3 is TGCGCCAGCAGCCAAGAGGGCGCTACGGGTATGAACTATGGCTACACCTTC.

The CDR3 region is CSGAGGNEQFF. CDR3 nucleotides: TGCAGCGGTGCAGGGGGCAATGAGCAGTTCTTC. The genes are TRBV29-1 and TRBJ2-1, with TRBD1 identical over 7 bases. CDR3 length: 11 residues. The J segment lost 6 bases and the V segment lost 7 bases, leaving 3 bases of the junction unmatched. The V gene's germline CDR1 is SQVTM and CDR2 ANQGSEA.

This clonotype appeared a few times. The rearrangement links TRBV12-3 or TRBV12-4 to TRBJ2-5; no firm D call. This CDR3 is built from 14 residues. V was cut by 4 bases and J by 5 bases, with 14 bases left in between. The CDR3 coding sequence is TGTGCCAGCAGTTCCCTCGCGTTGGGGGAGACCCAGTACTTC. It is translated as CASSSLALGETQYF.

The V gene is TRBV9, the J gene TRBJ1-6, with D uncertain. The germline V gene has CDR1 SGDLS and CDR2 YYNGEE. The V end lost 0 bases, the J end lost 8 bases, and 12 bases lay between the germline ends. The CDR3 loop spans 15 amino acids. Here the CDR3 DNA reads TGTGCCAGCAGCGTAGACTCGGTAGCTGATTCACCCCTCCACTTT. Amino acid sequence: CASSVDSVADSPLHF.

This clonotype has a handful of counts. This rearrangement joins TRBV14 to TRBJ1-2; 10 bases match TRBD1. Per the germline V gene, CDR1 is SGHDN and CDR2 is FVKESK. The CDR3 sequence is 14 residues long. The J segment lost 7 bases and the V segment lost 4 bases, leaving 6 bases of the junction unmatched. In DNA, the CDR3 is TGTGCCAGCAGCCCCCGGGACAGGGGAAGTGGCTACACCTTC. Its protein product is CASSPRDRGSGYTF.

This clonotype was detected a few times. The J gene is TRBJ2-5, the V gene TRBV7-2; no definite D call. Trimming took 0 bases from V and 0 from J, leaving 14 bases between them. Germline V gene data show CDR1 as SGHTA and CDR2 as FQGNSA. CDR3 size: 17 residues. CDR3 bases: TGTGCCAGCAGCTTAGCGCGTGCCCTCATGTACCAAGAGACCCAGTACTTC. Encoded protein: CASSLARALMYQETQYF.

This clonotype occurred a few times. The chain recombines TRBV20-1 with TRBJ2-6, with a tentative D call TRBD1 (6 bases). CDR3 length equals 15 residues. Germline V CDR1 and CDR2: DFQATT, SNEGSKA (reference sequence). V was pared by 3 bases and J by 1 base, with 10 bases between. CDR3 region: CSARRGGSGANVLTF. As DNA, the CDR3 is TGCAGTGCTAGGAGAGGGGGTTCTGGGGCCAACGTCCTGACTTTC.

The rearrangement joins TRBV12-3 or TRBV12-4 to TRBJ2-1; 16 nucleotides agree with TRBD2. This CDR3 contains 18 residues. Unmatched junction bases numbered 15, after V lost 3 bases and J lost 13 bases. CDR3 nucleotides: TGTGCCAGCAGTTTCGGCGGGACTAGCGGGGGGGCCTGGGAGACCCAGTTCTTC. Translated, it gives CASSFGGTSGGAWETQFF.

This clonotype showed up just a few times. J is TRBJ2-7 and V is TRBV18; no reliable D call. Trimming pared 3 bases from V and 1 base from J, leaving 16 bases between. The CDR3 length is 16 residues. Germline V gene lookup returns CDR1 KGHSH and CDR2 LQKENI. CDR3 protein: CASSPVAKGSSYEQYF. The CDR3 DNA follows: TGTGCCAGCTCACCCGTCGCTAAGGGTAGTTCCTACGAGCAGTACTTC.

In this sample, this clonotype turned up a few times. V usage is TRBV4-1 and J usage is TRBJ2-7; TRBD2 matches at 10 bases. This CDR3 region has 15 residues. The V gene's germline CDR1 is MGHRA and CDR2 YSYEKL. Trimming took 0 bases from V and 5 from J; bases not matched to a gene: 4. CDR3 residues: CASSQEAGGPHEQYF. For the CDR3, the DNA is TGCGCCAGCAGCCAAGAAGCGGGGGGGCCGCACGAGCAGTACTTC.

Only one count was recorded for this clonotype. This chain links TRBV11-3 with TRBJ1-5, with TRBD1 as a possible D gene (5 bases). The V and J ends lost 0 bases and 2 bases respectively, with 23 bases between them. The CDR3 loop spans 20 amino acids. Germline V gives CDR1 SGHNT, CDR2 YENEEA. The CDR3 region has the DNA TGTGCCAGCAGCTTAGATCCCCTTTGGCAGGCTACGGGGGGCAATCAGCCCCAGCATTTT. It encodes CASSLDPLWQATGGNQPQHF.

V and J are TRBV24-1 and TRBJ2-5; 9 bases agree with TRBD2. The CDR3 has 20 residues. Germline CDR1 KGHDR, CDR2 SFDVKD. Trimming removed 1 base from V and 2 bases from J; junction bases left unmatched: 16. CDR3 loop: CATSDFPSGLAYSRQETQYF. CDR3 nucleotides: TGTGCCACCAGTGATTTCCCCTCGGGACTAGCTTACTCTCGGCAAGAGACCCAGTACTTC.

The gene calls are TRBV11-2 and TRBJ2-3; TRBD1 matches at 7 bases. In germline, CDR1 is SGHAT, CDR2 FQNNGV. The CDR3 totals 14 residues. The V and J ends lost 5 bases and 4 bases, in that order; junction bases with no gene match: 6. CDR3 bases: TGTGCCAGCAGCCGAGACAGGGCCCCAGATACGCAGTATTTT. Translated, it gives CASSRDRAPDTQYF.

DNA for the CDR3: TGCGCCAGCAGTGAAGGACGGGGTGACACAGATACGCAGTATTTT. This translates into CASSEGRGDTDTQYF. The V and J genes are TRBV10-2 and TRBJ2-3, with D possibly TRBD2 on 5 matching bases. The CDR3 is made up of 15 amino acids. V lost 3 bases to trimming and J lost 2 bases, with 12 bases between them. The germline V gene encodes CDR1 WSHSY and CDR2 SAAADI.

The V gene is TRBV6-2 or TRBV6-3, the J gene TRBJ1-2; D remains ambiguous. CDR1 and CDR2 (germline): MNHEY, SVGEGT. V gave up 3 bases and J gave up 10 bases, with 9 bases separating them. CDR3 size: 11 residues. CDR3 DNA: TGTGCCAGCAGTTATCTACAGATCTACACCTTC. This encodes CASSYLQIYTF.

This clonotype was seen once. The gene calls are TRBV20-1 and TRBJ1-6, with D possibly matching TRBD1 (6 bases). Per germline, CDR1 DFQATT and CDR2 SNEGSKA (reference sequence). The CDR3 contains 15 residues. Trimming cost V 1 base and J 11 bases, with 18 bases left between them. CDR3 sequence (DNA): TGCAGTGCTAGAGGGATTGGACAGCTCGATGCACCCCTCCACTTT. This sequence encodes CSARGIGQLDAPLHF.

This clonotype showed up just a few times. This sequence joins TRBV4-1 and TRBJ1-1, with a possible D match to TRBD1 (6 bases). The germline gives CDR1 MGHRA, CDR2 YSYEKL. Trimming removed 5 bases at V and 0 bases at J, with 10 bases between. The CDR3 totals 14 residues. The CDR3 DNA reads as TGCGCCAGCAGCTACGACAGGCTGAACACTGAAGCTTTCTTT. The encoded protein is CASSYDRLNTEAFF.